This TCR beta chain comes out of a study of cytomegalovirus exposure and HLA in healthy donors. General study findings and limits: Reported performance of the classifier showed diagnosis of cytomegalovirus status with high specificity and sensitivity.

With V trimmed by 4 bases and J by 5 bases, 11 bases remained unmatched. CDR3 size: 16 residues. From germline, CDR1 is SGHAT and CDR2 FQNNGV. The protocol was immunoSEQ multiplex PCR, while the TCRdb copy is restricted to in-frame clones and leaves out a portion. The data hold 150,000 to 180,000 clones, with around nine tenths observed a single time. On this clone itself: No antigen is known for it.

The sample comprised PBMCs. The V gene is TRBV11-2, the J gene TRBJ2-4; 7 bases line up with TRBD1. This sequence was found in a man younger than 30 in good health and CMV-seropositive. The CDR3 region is CASSSNLQGSQNIQYF. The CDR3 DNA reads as TGTGCCAGCAGCTCCAACCTACAGGGGTCTCAAAACATTCAGTACTTC.